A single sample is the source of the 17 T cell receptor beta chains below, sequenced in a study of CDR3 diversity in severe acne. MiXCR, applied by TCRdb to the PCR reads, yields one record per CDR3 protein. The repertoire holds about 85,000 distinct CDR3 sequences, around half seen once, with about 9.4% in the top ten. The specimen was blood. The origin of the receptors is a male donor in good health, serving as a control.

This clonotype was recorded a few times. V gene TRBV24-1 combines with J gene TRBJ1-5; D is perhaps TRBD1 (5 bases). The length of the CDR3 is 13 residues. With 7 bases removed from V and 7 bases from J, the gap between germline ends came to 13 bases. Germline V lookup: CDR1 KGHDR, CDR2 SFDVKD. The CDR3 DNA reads TGTGCCACCAGGAGGTCGGGGGACCAGCCCCAGCATTTT. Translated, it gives CATRRSGDQPQHF.

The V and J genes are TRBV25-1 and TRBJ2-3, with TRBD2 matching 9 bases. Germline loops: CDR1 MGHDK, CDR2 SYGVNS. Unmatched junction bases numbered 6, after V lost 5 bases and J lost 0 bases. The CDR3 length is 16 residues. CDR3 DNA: TGTGCCAGCAGTTTCTGGCTAGCGGGAAGCACAGATACGCAGTATTTT. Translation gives CASSFWLAGSTDTQYF.

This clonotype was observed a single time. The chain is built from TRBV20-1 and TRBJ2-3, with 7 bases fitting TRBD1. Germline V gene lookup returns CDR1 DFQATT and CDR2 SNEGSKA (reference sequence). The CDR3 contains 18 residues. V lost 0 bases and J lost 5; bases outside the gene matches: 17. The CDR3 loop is CSARDLAERGLEIDTQYF. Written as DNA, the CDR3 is TGCAGTGCTAGAGATCTCGCGGAAAGGGGGCTTGAGATAGATACGCAGTATTTT.

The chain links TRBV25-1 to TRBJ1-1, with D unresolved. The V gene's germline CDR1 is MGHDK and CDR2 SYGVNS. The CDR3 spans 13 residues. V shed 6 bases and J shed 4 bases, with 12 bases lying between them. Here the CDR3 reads CASSQVEGTEAFF. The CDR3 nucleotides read TGTGCCAGCAGCCAAGTCGAGGGCACTGAAGCTTTCTTT.

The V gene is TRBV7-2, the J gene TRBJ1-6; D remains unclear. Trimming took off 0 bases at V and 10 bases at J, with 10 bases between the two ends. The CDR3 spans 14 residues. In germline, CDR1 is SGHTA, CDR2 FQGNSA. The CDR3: CASSLAVFGSPLHF. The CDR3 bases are TGTGCCAGCAGCTTAGCGGTGTTCGGCTCACCCCTCCACTTT. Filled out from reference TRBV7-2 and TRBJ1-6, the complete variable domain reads GAGVSQSPSNKVTEKGKDVELRCDPISGHTALYWYRQSLGQGLEFLIYFQGNSAPDKSGLPSDRFSAERTGGSVSTLTIQRTQQEDSAVYLCASSLAVFGSPLHFGNGTRLTVT.

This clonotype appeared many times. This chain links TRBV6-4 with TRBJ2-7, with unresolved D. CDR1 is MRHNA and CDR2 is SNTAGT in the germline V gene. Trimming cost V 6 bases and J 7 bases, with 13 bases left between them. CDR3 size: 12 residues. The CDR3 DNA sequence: TGTGCCAGCAGGGGTCCCGTAGGAGAGCAGTACTTC. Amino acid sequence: CASRGPVGEQYF.

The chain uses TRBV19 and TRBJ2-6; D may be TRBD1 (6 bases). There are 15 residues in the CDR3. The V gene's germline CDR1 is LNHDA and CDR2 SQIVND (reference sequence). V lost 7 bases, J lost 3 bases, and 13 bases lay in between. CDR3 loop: CASTTTGYGANVLTF. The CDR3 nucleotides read TGTGCCAGTACAACGACAGGATATGGGGCCAACGTCCTGACTTTC.

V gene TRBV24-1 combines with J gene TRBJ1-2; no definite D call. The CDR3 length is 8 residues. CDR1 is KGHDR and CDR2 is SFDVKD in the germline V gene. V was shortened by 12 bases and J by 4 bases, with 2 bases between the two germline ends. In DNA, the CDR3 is TGTGCCTCCTATGGCTACACCTTC. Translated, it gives CASYGYTF.

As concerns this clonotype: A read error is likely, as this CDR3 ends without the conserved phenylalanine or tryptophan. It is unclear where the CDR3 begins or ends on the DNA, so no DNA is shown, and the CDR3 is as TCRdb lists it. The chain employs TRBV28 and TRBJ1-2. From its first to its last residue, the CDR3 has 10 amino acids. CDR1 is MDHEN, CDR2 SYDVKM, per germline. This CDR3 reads CASSASGGTL.

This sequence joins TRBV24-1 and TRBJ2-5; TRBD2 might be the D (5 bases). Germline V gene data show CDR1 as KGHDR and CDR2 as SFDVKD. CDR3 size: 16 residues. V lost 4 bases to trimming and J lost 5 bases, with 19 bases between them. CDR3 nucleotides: TGTGCCACCAGTGACAACACCGGAGGAAGGTGGGAGACCCAGTACTTC. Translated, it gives CATSDNTGGRWETQYF.

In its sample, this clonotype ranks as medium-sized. Here the CDR3 reads CASSLQSGARGLQYF. The CDR3 DNA reads TGTGCCAGCAGTTTACAGTCGGGGGCCAGAGGGCTGCAGTACTTC. The J gene is TRBJ2-7, the V gene TRBV12-3 or TRBV12-4; D might be TRBD1 or TRBD2, each matching 6 bases. The CDR3 contains 15 residues. The germline V and J ends were trimmed by 2 bases and 9 bases, with 20 bases remaining between them.

CDR3: CSVPGTYSYNEQYF. The CDR3 coding sequence is TGCAGCGTTCCCGGGACATACTCCTACAATGAGCAGTACTTC. This rearrangement joins TRBV29-1 to TRBJ2-7, with D possibly TRBD1 on 6 matching bases. CDR1 SQVTM and CDR2 ANQGSEA come from the germline V gene. The CDR3 covers 14 residues. Trimming left V 5 bases short and J 7 bases short, with 21 bases between.

CDR3 amino acids: CSARTGGKERERRQFF. CDR3 DNA sequence: TGCAGTGCACGAACAGGGGGCAAGGAGCGGGAGAGGAGGCAGTTCTTC. The chain uses TRBV20-1 and TRBJ2-1; a possible D gene is TRBD1 (9 bases). Germline-derived CDR1 and CDR2 are DFQATT and SNEGSKA (reference sequence). This CDR3 region has 16 residues. Trimming shortened V by 6 bases and J by 12 bases, and 30 bases separated the two germline ends.

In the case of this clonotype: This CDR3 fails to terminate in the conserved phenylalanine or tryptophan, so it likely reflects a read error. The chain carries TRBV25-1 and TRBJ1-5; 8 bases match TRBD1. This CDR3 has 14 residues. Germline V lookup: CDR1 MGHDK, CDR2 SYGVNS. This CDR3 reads CTSSETGDIKPQHL. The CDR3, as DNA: TGTACCAGCAGTGAGACAGGGGACATCAAGCCCCAGCATCTT.

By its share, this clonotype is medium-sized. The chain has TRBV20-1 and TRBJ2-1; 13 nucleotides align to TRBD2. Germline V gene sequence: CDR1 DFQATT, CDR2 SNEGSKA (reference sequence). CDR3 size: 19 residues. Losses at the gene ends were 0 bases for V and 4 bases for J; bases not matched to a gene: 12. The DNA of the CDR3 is TGCAGTGCTAGAGATACCGGACTAGCGGGGGCCCTCCCGTACAATGAGCAGTTCTTC. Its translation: CSARDTGLAGALPYNEQFF.

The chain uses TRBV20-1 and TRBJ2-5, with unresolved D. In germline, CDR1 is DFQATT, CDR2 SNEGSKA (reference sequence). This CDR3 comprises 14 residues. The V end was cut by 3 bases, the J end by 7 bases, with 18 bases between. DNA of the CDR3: TGCAGTGCTAGGCTGGGCCCCCCCCAGGCGACCCAGTACTTC. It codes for CSARLGPPQATQYF.

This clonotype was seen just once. The CDR3 reads CASSYEQTDSPLHF. The DNA of the CDR3 is TGTGCCAGCAGTTACGAACAGACGGATTCACCCCTCCACTTT. V and J are TRBV6-5 and TRBJ1-6; no reliable D call. This CDR3 has 14 amino acids. The ends were cut back, 2 bases at V and 8 bases at J, with 10 bases in the middle. From germline, CDR1 is MNHEY and CDR2 SVGAGI.